Many counts were recorded for the clone carrying this T cell receptor beta chain. Looked up from germline, CDR1 is DFQATT and CDR2 is SNEGSKA (reference sequence). V shed 4 bases and J 6 bases; nucleotides not matched to a gene: 11. This CDR3 region has 14 residues. With a J-beta primer mix and a sample-barcoded 5' primer, a second PCR ran roughly 6 to 11 cycles. Every cDNA was tagged by a template-switch adaptor with 12 random nucleotides. Using its own MiXCR run on the 5' RACE reads, TCRdb lists one record per CDR3 protein. The sample has roughly 790,000 distinct CDR3 sequences, about 42% seen once. Caucasian, healthy and from Russia, the donors were aged between about 6 and 90. This sample stems from a study of blood T cells in healthy people across ages.

Material: blood. The clonotype was recovered from a woman aged 60-70 years in good health. This chain connects TRBV20-1 to TRBJ1-1; 7 bases agree with TRBD1. The CDR3 nucleotides read TGCAGTGCTACCGGCATGACAGGGCTCCCTGAAGCTTTCTTT. Its protein is CSATGMTGLPEAFF.